Following are 25 T cell receptor beta chains from one sample sequenced in a study of blood T cell repertoires in COVID-19. This table comes from immunoSEQ multiplex PCR, and its TCRdb copy is limited to in-frame clones, with some not included. The data show approximately 210,000 clones, roughly nine tenths seen once. What was sequenced was peripheral blood. The receptors originated from a man aged 65 to 85 with acute or convalescent COVID-19.

The count of this clone is one. The identical CDR3 is also encoded by other nucleotide sequences in the sample. CDR3 in amino acids: CASSLNRETQYF. The CDR3 coding sequence is TGTGCCAGCAGCTTAAATAGAGAGACCCAGTACTTC. This chain connects TRBV11-2 to TRBJ2-5; D ambiguous. CDR1 and CDR2 from the germline V gene are SGHAT and FQNNGV. Trimming shortened V by 2 bases and J by 4 bases, and 5 bases separated the two germline ends. This CDR3 contains 12 residues. The whole variable domain, remainder taken from reference TRBV11-2 and TRBJ2-5, is EAGVAQSPRYKIIEKRQSVAFWCNPISGHATLYWYQQILGQGPKLLIQFQNNGVVDDSQLPKDRFSAERLKGVDSTLKIQPAKLEDSAVYLCASSLNRETQYFGPGTRLLVL.

This clone was recorded a few times. The rearrangement uses TRBV9 and TRBJ2-3; 8 positions agree with TRBD1. The CDR3 sequence is 15 residues long. CDR1 and CDR2 from the germline V gene are SGDLS and YYNGEE. The J segment lost 8 bases and the V segment lost 1 base, leaving 9 bases of the junction unmatched. CDR3 sequence (DNA): TGTGCCAGCAGCGTATCGACAGGGGTTTCTGGTACGCAGTATTTT. Its protein product is CASSVSTGVSGTQYF.

The gene calls are TRBV20-1 and TRBJ2-1; the match to TRBD2 covers 7 bases. The CDR3 runs 13 residues. CDR1 and CDR2 from the germline V gene are DFQATT and SNEGSKA (reference sequence). V trimming: 3 bases; J trimming: 6 bases; junction bases outside the gene matches: 5. As DNA, the CDR3 is TGCAGTGCTAGTGGGGGGGGTTTCAATGAGCAGTTCTTC. Translated, it gives CSASGGGFNEQFF.

This chain uses TRBV4-1 with TRBJ2-7, with 11 bases aligning to TRBD1. CDR1 and CDR2 from the germline V gene are MGHRA and YSYEKL. The V gene end was trimmed by 5 bases and the J gene end by 4 bases; junction bases not matched to a gene: 7. This CDR3 has 15 residues. The CDR3 coding sequence is TGCGCCAGCAGCTTGAGGACAGGGGGCATTTACGAGCAGTACTTC. Translated, it gives CASSLRTGGIYEQYF.

V usage is TRBV30 and J usage is TRBJ1-2; no reliable D call. This CDR3 has 11 residues. V was cut by 1 base and J by 5 bases, with 5 bases left in between. Per the germline V gene, CDR1 is GTSNPN and CDR2 is SVGIG (reference sequence). CDR3 DNA: TGTGCCTGGAGTGGAGGTTATGGCTACACCTTC. The encoded protein is CAWSGGYGYTF.

This clone appeared once. This chain links TRBV5-8 with TRBJ2-5; D is perhaps TRBD2 (6 bases). Germline CDR1 reads SGHTS; CDR2 reads YDEGEE. The V end was cut by 4 bases, the J end by 5 bases, with 15 bases between. The CDR3 extends over 14 amino acids. The CDR3 DNA reads as TGTGCCAGCAGCCCCCGGTCGGGAGTGGAGACCCAGTACTTC. Protein: CASSPRSGVETQYF.

The V and J genes are TRBV7-9 and TRBJ2-2; TRBD2 matches 7 bases. The length of the CDR3 is 15 residues. Trimming took 1 base from V and 5 from J; bases not matched to a gene: 4. The germline gives CDR1 SEHNR, CDR2 FQNEAQ (reference sequence). This chain's CDR3 is CASSLEAGLTGELFF. The DNA of the CDR3 is TGTGCCAGCAGCTTAGAAGCGGGGCTAACCGGGGAGCTGTTTTTT.

The V gene is TRBV28, the J gene TRBJ1-1; a possible D gene is TRBD1 (5 bases). The CDR3 runs 15 residues. Trimming shortened V by 2 bases and J by 4 bases, and 14 bases separated the two germline ends. CDR1 is MDHEN and CDR2 is SYDVKM in the germline V gene. DNA of the CDR3: TGTGCCAGCAGTTTAGGCACCGGGGGGACCACTGAAGCTTTCTTT. Protein: CASSLGTGGTTEAFF.

V gene TRBV18 combines with J gene TRBJ2-2, with 11 bases aligning to TRBD2. Germline CDR1 is KGHSH and CDR2 is LQKENI. Germline trimming cut 3 bases from V and 4 bases from J; bases unmatched to any gene: 16. The length of the CDR3 is 20 residues. The CDR3 DNA sequence: TGTGCCAGCTCACCCTTTTTGAGGCTAGCGGGAGGATCGGGCACCGGGGAGCTGTTTTTT. Protein sequence: CASSPFLRLAGGSGTGELFF.

V usage is TRBV24-1 and J usage is TRBJ2-3; TRBD2 matches 13 bases. Germline loops: CDR1 KGHDR, CDR2 SFDVKD. CDR3 length: 18 amino acids. Losses at the gene ends were 0 bases for V and 0 bases for J; bases not matched to a gene: 2. The CDR3 DNA reads as TGTGCCACCAGTGATTTGGGGACTAGCGGGACCAGCACAGATACGCAGTATTTT. It yields the protein CATSDLGTSGTSTDTQYF.

The V and J genes are TRBV2 and TRBJ1-5; the match to TRBD1 covers 7 bases. The junction had 2 bases not matched to a gene; V was cut back by 6 bases and J by 3 bases. The CDR3 runs to 13 residues. Germline V lookup: CDR1 SNHLY, CDR2 FYNNEI. For the CDR3, the DNA is TGTGCCAGCAGCGACAGGGTCAATCAGCCCCAGCATTTT. Its translation is CASSDRVNQPQHF.

The chain couples TRBV2 to TRBJ1-5; 8 bases map to TRBD1. CDR3 length: 15 amino acids. The J segment lost 5 bases and the V segment lost 5 bases, leaving 8 bases of the junction unmatched. Germline V gene sequence: CDR1 SNHLY, CDR2 FYNNEI. CDR3 sequence reads: CASSLGAGGYQPQHF. DNA of the CDR3: TGTGCCAGCAGTCTCGGGGCAGGGGGCTATCAGCCCCAGCATTTT.

The rearrangement joins TRBV5-1 to TRBJ1-2; tentative D call: TRBD1 (5 bases). The V end lost 2 bases, the J end lost 3 bases, and 11 bases lay between the germline ends. Germline V gene data show CDR1 as SGHRS and CDR2 as YFSETQ. The length of the CDR3 is 14 residues. The CDR3: CASSFAGFDYGYTF. The CDR3 DNA follows: TGCGCCAGCAGCTTCGCAGGGTTCGACTATGGCTACACCTTC.

The CDR3 reads CASSLEPLAGVREQYF. In DNA form, the CDR3 reads TGTGCCAGCAGCTTAGAGCCCCTAGCGGGAGTGAGGGAGCAGTACTTC. The J gene is TRBJ2-7, the V gene TRBV7-2; TRBD2 matches 10 bases. Germline CDR1 and CDR2: SGHTA and FQGNSA. The CDR3 spans 16 residues. J lost 7 bases, V lost 1 base, and 10 bases had no gene match.

The chain uses TRBV11-2 and TRBJ2-5; D is possibly TRBD2 (6 bases). Germline V gene lookup returns CDR1 SGHAT and CDR2 FQNNGV. V was cut by 1 base and J by 4 bases, with 16 bases left in between. CDR3 size: 16 residues. For the CDR3, the DNA is TGTGCCAGCAGCTTAGTTCTCCAGGGTAGCGGAGAGACCCAGTACTTC. Translating gives CASSLVLQGSGETQYF.

This sequence joins TRBV5-6 and TRBJ1-2, with D perhaps matching TRBD1 (6 bases). CDR3 size: 17 residues. V was shortened by 0 bases and J by 3 bases, with 18 bases between the two germline ends. The V gene's germline CDR1 is SGHDT and CDR2 YYEEEE. The CDR3 DNA follows: TGTGCCAGCAGCTTGGTGGGACAAGGACTGAACTACTATGGCTACACCTTC. It yields the protein CASSLVGQGLNYYGYTF.

The V call is TRBV18, the J call TRBJ2-1, with D perhaps matching TRBD1 (5 bases). The CDR3 runs 14 residues. In germline, CDR1 is KGHSH, CDR2 LQKENI. Trimming took 5 bases from V and 2 from J, leaving 10 bases between them. CDR3 DNA: TGTGCCAGCTCAGAAAAGGGGCCCTACAATGAGCAGTTCTTC. Its translation: CASSEKGPYNEQFF.

The sample holds one count of this clone. The gene calls are TRBV21-1 and TRBJ2-7; the table's D gene call, TRBD1, was not cross checked with the DNA. TRBV21-1 is reported as a pseudogene. The CDR3 contains 16 residues. Here the CDR3 reads CASSSVPGQTPYEQYF. The DNA for the CDR3 is TGTGCCAGCAGCTCCGTACCGGGACAGACGCCCTACGAGCAGTACTTC.

This chain links TRBV5-4 with TRBJ1-1; TRBD1 matches at 10 bases. Germline trimming cut 5 bases from V and 1 base from J; bases unmatched to any gene: 14. The CDR3 consists of 18 residues. CDR1 is SGHNT and CDR2 is YYREEE in the germline V gene (reference sequence). The CDR3 sequence is CASSSVPPGQGTNTEAFF. In nucleotides, the CDR3 is TGTGCCAGCAGTTCCGTTCCCCCGGGACAGGGGACGAACACTGAAGCTTTCTTT.

As concerns this clone: The same CDR3 is also encoded by other DNA sequences in this sample. The chain links TRBV7-9 to TRBJ2-1; no reliable D call. Germline values: CDR1 SEHNR, CDR2 FQNEAQ (reference sequence). The CDR3 runs 13 residues. V was shortened by 5 bases and J by 0 bases, with 5 bases between the two germline ends. CDR3 in amino acids: CASSLSSYNEQFF. The CDR3 nucleotides read TGTGCCAGCAGCCTGAGCTCCTACAATGAGCAGTTCTTC. The variable domain in full, completed from reference TRBV7-9 and TRBJ2-1, reads DTGVSQNPRHKITKRGQNVTFRCDPISEHNRLYWYRQTLGQGPEFLTYFQNEAQLEKSRLLSDRFSAERPKGSFSTLEIQRTEQGDSAMYLCASSLSSYNEQFFGPGTRLTVL.

This clone has only one observation. The gene calls are TRBV18 and TRBJ1-2, with a possible D match to TRBD1 (6 bases). The CDR3 consists of 16 residues. Germline lookup yields CDR1 KGHSH and CDR2 LQKENI. V lost 1 base and J 6 bases, leaving 18 bases between the germline ends. As DNA, the CDR3 is TGTGCCAGCTCACCACGTGGGACATATGGGGCCGATGGCTACACCTTC. It translates to CASSPRGTYGADGYTF.

The gene calls are TRBV7-9 and TRBJ1-1, with D maybe TRBD1 (6 bases). Germline V gene lookup returns CDR1 SEHNR and CDR2 FQNEAQ (reference sequence). Trimming pared 3 bases from V and 4 bases from J, leaving 9 bases between. This CDR3 has 13 amino acids. The CDR3 DNA sequence: TGTGCCAGCAGCTTCACAGGGCCCACTGAAGCTTTCTTT. Its protein product is CASSFTGPTEAFF.

The chain employs TRBV5-6 and TRBJ2-7; D is unclear. Trimming shortened V by 0 bases and J by 0 bases, and 7 bases separated the two germline ends. This CDR3 has 14 amino acids. Germline lookup yields CDR1 SGHDT and CDR2 YYEEEE. The CDR3 is CASSLVQSSYEQYF. The CDR3 nucleotides are TGTGCCAGCAGCTTGGTACAGTCCTCCTACGAGCAGTACTTC.

This clone has at least ten counts. The genes are TRBV5-1 and TRBJ1-1; D possibly corresponds to TRBD1 (6 bases). The CDR3 covers 14 residues. In germline, CDR1 is SGHRS, CDR2 YFSETQ. V dropped 4 bases and J dropped 4 bases, with 14 bases sitting between them. CDR3 coding DNA: TGCGCCAGCAGCCTTCGACAGGCCTCCACTGAAGCTTTCTTT. Amino acids: CASSLRQASTEAFF.

This chain links TRBV19 with TRBJ2-1; D perhaps matches TRBD2 (6 bases). There are 13 residues in the CDR3. The V and J ends lost 10 bases and 3 bases respectively, with 13 bases between them. CDR1 is LNHDA and CDR2 is SQIVND in the germline V gene (reference sequence). The CDR3 here is CATDSGIYNEQFF. CDR3 in DNA: TGTGCCACCGATAGCGGAATCTACAATGAGCAGTTCTTC. Full variable domain (missing parts from reference TRBV19 and TRBJ2-1): DGGITQSPKYLFRKEGQNVTLSCEQNLNHDAMYWYRQDPGQGLRLIYYSQIVNDFQKGDIAEGYSVSREKKESFPLTVTSAQKNPTAFYLCATDSGIYNEQFFGPGTRLTVL.